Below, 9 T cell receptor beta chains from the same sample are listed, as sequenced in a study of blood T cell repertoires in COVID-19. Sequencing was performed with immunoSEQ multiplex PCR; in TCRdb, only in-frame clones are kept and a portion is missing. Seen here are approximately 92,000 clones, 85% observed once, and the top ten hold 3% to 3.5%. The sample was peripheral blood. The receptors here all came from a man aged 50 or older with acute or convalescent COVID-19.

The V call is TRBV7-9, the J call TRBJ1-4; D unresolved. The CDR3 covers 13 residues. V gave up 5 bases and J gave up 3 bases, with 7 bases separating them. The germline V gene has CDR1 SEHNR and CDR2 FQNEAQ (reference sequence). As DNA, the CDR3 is TGTGCCAGCAGCCCGGTCTCTAATGAAAAACTGTTTTTT. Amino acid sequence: CASSPVSNEKLFF.

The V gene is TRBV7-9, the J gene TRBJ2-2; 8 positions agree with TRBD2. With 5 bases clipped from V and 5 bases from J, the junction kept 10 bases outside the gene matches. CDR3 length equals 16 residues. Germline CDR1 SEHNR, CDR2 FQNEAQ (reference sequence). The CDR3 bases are TGTGCCAGCAGCCACCCAAGCGGGGGTGGGACCGGGGAGCTGTTTTTT. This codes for CASSHPSGGGTGELFF. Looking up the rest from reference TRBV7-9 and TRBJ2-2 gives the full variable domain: DTGVSQNPRHKITKRGQNVTFRCDPISEHNRLYWYRQTLGQGPEFLTYFQNEAQLEKSRLLSDRFSAERPKGSFSTLEIQRTEQGDSAMYLCASSHPSGGGTGELFFGEGSRLTVL.

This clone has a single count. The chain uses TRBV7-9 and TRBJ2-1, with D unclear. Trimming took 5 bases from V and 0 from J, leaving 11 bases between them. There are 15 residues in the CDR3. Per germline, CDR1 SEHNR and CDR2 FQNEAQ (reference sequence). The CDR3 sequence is CASSPTEFSYNEQFF. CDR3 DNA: TGTGCCAGCAGCCCAACAGAATTCTCCTACAATGAGCAGTTCTTC.

The DNA of the CDR3 is TGCGCCAGCAGCCAAGTATTGGAACCGACAGTCTATAATGAAAAACTGTTTTTT. It is translated as CASSQVLEPTVYNEKLFF. This chain joins TRBV4-1 and TRBJ1-4, with D perhaps TRBD1 (5 bases). Germline CDR1 MGHRA, CDR2 YSYEKL. The V gene lost 1 base and the J gene lost 4 bases, with 19 bases spanning the gap. This CDR3 has 18 residues.

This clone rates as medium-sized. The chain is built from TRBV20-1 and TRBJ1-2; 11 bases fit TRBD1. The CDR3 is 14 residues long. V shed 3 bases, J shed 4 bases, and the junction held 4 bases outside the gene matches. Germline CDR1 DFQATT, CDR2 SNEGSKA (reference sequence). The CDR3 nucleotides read TGCAGTGCTAGTTTGGGGACAGGGGGCTATGGCTACACCTTC. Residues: CSASLGTGGYGYTF.

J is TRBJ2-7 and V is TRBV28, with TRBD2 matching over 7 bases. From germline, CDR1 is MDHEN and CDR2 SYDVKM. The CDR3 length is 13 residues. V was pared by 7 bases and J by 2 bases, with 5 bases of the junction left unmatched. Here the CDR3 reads CASTREGPYEQYF. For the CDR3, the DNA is TGTGCCAGCACCAGGGAGGGGCCCTACGAGCAGTACTTC.

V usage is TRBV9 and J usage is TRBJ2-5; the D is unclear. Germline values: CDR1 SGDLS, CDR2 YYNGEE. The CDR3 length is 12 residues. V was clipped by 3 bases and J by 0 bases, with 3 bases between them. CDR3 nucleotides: TGTGCCAGCAGCGGGCACCAAGAGACCCAGTACTTC. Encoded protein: CASSGHQETQYF.

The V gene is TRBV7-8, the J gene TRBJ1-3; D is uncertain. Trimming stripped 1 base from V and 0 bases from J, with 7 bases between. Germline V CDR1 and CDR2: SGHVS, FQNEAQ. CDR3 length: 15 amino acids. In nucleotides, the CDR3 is TGTGCCAGCAGCTTAGACTTGAGCTCTGGAAACACCATATATTTT. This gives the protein CASSLDLSSGNTIYF.

The CDR3 loop is CAWSWTGGSYEQYF. The CDR3 nucleotides read TGTGCCTGGAGTTGGACAGGGGGATCCTACGAGCAGTACTTC. The chain has TRBV30 and TRBJ2-7, with 10 positions matching TRBD1. CDR3 length equals 14 residues. Germline CDR1 GTSNPN, CDR2 SVGIG (reference sequence). J was trimmed by 1 base and V by 2 bases; bases with no gene match: 2.